A selection of T cell receptor beta chains follows, all from one sample in a study of T-cell memory formation after mild COVID-19. TCRdb called the 5' RACE reads again in MiXCR, with one record for every CDR3 protein. Here the sample spans under 200,000 distinct CDR3 sequences, 31% being singletons. Sequencing input: PBMCs or a T cell subset sorted from them (not recorded which). All receptors derive from an adult woman who had mild COVID-19 (a few samples of this study predate the infection). Cell type and time point are not known. CDR3s include the opening cysteine and the closing phenylalanine or tryptophan. Each record gives: clone size, J gene, D gene, V gene, CDR3 protein, CDR3 DNA. The D gene is left open where the match is weak. Clone size is shown for a subset of rows, as once, few, many or a class of expanded clone.

abundance: -
j_gene: TRBJ1-1
d_gene: -
v_gene: TRBV7-9
CDR3aa: CASSAPGRLNLGTEAFF
CDR3nt: TGTGCCAGCAGCGCACCGGGACGTTTGAATTTGGGCACTGAAGCTTTCTTT

abundance: few
j_gene: TRBJ1-6
d_gene: -
v_gene: TRBV4-3
CDR3aa: CASSPRREGGNSPLHF
CDR3nt: TGCGCCAGCAGCCCACGCAGGGAAGGAGGCAATTCACCCCTCCACTTT

abundance: -
j_gene: TRBJ2-3
d_gene: -
v_gene: TRBV11-2
CDR3aa: CASSLDTRQRRTDTQYF
CDR3nt: TGTGCCAGCAGCTTAGATACCCGACAGAGACGCACAGATACGCAGTATTTT

abundance: -
j_gene: TRBJ1-1
d_gene: -
v_gene: TRBV5-6
CDR3aa: CASSLQGRAGNTEAFF
CDR3nt: TGTGCCAGCAGCTTGCAAGGCAGGGCCGGGAACACTGAAGCTTTCTTT

abundance: -
j_gene: TRBJ2-2
d_gene: -
v_gene: TRBV18
CDR3aa: CASSPLGLLNTGELFF
CDR3nt: TGTGCCAGCTCACCACTAGGACTATTGAACACCGGGGAGCTGTTTTTT

abundance: -
j_gene: TRBJ1-6
d_gene: -
v_gene: TRBV7-6
CDR3aa: CASSLDRTVNSPLHF
CDR3nt: TGTGCCAGCAGCTTAGATCGGACGGTGAATTCACCCCTCCACTTT

abundance: -
j_gene: TRBJ2-1
d_gene: TRBD2
v_gene: TRBV24-1
CDR3aa: CATSDAGLAGPQDEQFF
CDR3nt: TGTGCCACCAGTGACGCGGGACTAGCGGGGCCTCAGGATGAGCAGTTCTTC

abundance: -
j_gene: TRBJ2-2
d_gene: TRBD2
v_gene: TRBV2
CDR3aa: CASSGLAGTTGELFF
CDR3nt: TGTGCCAGCAGTGGACTAGCGGGCACCACCGGGGAGCTGTTTTTT

abundance: -
j_gene: TRBJ1-6
d_gene: -
v_gene: TRBV6-5
CDR3aa: CASSYEGKSPLHF
CDR3nt: TGTGCCAGCAGTTACGAGGGGAAGTCACCCCTCCACTTT

abundance: -
j_gene: TRBJ2-3
d_gene: TRBD1
v_gene: TRBV12-3/TRBV12-4
CDR3aa: CASSVGTGWDTQYF
CDR3nt: TGTGCCAGCAGTGTGGGGACAGGCTGGGATACGCAGTATTTT

abundance: few
j_gene: TRBJ2-7
d_gene: -
v_gene: TRBV6-1
CDR3aa: CASIVNYEQYF
CDR3nt: TGTGCCAGCATTGTCAACTACGAGCAGTACTTC

abundance: -
j_gene: TRBJ2-4
d_gene: -
v_gene: TRBV9
CDR3aa: CASSRTLAKNIQYF
CDR3nt: TGTGCCAGCAGCAGAACTCTAGCCAAAAACATTCAGTACTTC

abundance: -
j_gene: TRBJ2-7
d_gene: TRBD2
v_gene: TRBV7-9
CDR3aa: CASSYGTSGYEQYF
CDR3nt: TGTGCCAGCAGCTACGGGACTAGCGGCTACGAGCAGTACTTC

abundance: few
j_gene: TRBJ1-1
d_gene: TRBD1
v_gene: TRBV7-9
CDR3aa: CASSARDRPTEAFF
CDR3nt: TGTGCCAGCAGCGCCAGGGACAGGCCCACTGAAGCTTTCTTT

abundance: few
j_gene: TRBJ2-7
d_gene: TRBD1
v_gene: TRBV19
CDR3aa: CASSIPGTGNYEQYF
CDR3nt: TGTGCCAGTAGTATCCCCGGGACAGGGAACTACGAGCAGTACTTC

abundance: -
j_gene: TRBJ2-1
d_gene: TRBD2
v_gene: TRBV7-2
CDR3aa: CASSLWSLAGATYNEQFF
CDR3nt: TGTGCCAGCAGCTTATGGTCGCTAGCGGGGGCCACCTACAATGAGCAGTTCTTC

abundance: -
j_gene: TRBJ2-1
d_gene: -
v_gene: TRBV6-5
CDR3aa: CASSLTRLVSEQFF
CDR3nt: TGTGCCAGCAGCCTTACCCGACTAGTAAGTGAGCAGTTCTTC

abundance: -
j_gene: TRBJ1-3
d_gene: -
v_gene: TRBV5-1
CDR3aa: CASSSGTGNTIYF
CDR3nt: TGCGCCAGCAGCTCAGGGACTGGAAACACCATATATTTT

abundance: -
j_gene: TRBJ1-2
d_gene: -
v_gene: TRBV12-3/TRBV12-4
CDR3aa: CASSPAEVGGYGYTF
CDR3nt: TGTGCCAGCAGTCCGGCAGAGGTGGGGGGATATGGCTACACCTTC

abundance: -
j_gene: TRBJ2-1
d_gene: -
v_gene: TRBV19
CDR3aa: CASSTQGRSYNEQFF
CDR3nt: TGTGCCAGTAGTACACAGGGTAGGTCCTACAATGAGCAGTTCTTC

abundance: -
j_gene: TRBJ2-2
d_gene: -
v_gene: TRBV20-1
CDR3aa: CSARRQVTGELFF
CDR3nt: TGCAGTGCTAGGCGACAGGTCACCGGGGAGCTGTTTTTT

abundance: few
j_gene: TRBJ2-4
d_gene: -
v_gene: TRBV20-1
CDR3aa: CSARDRVGKNIQYF
CDR3nt: TGCAGTGCTAGAGACAGGGTGGGCAAAAACATTCAGTACTTC

abundance: -
j_gene: TRBJ2-5
d_gene: -
v_gene: TRBV7-8
CDR3aa: CASSPPFRQETQYF
CDR3nt: TGTGCCAGCAGCCCGCCATTCAGGCAAGAGACCCAGTACTTC

abundance: -
j_gene: TRBJ1-2
d_gene: -
v_gene: TRBV12-3/TRBV12-4
CDR3aa: CASSERTTTNYGYTF
CDR3nt: TGTGCCAGCAGTGAAAGAACTACGACTAACTATGGCTACACCTTC

abundance: -
j_gene: TRBJ2-1
d_gene: TRBD2
v_gene: TRBV29-1
CDR3aa: CSVLRENVNEQFF
CDR3nt: TGCAGCGTTCTGCGGGAGAATGTCAATGAGCAGTTCTTC

abundance: few
j_gene: TRBJ2-7
d_gene: TRBD1
v_gene: TRBV7-9
CDR3aa: CASSVEDRGYNEQYF
CDR3nt: TGTGCCAGCAGCGTCGAGGACAGGGGATACAACGAGCAGTACTTC

abundance: -
j_gene: TRBJ2-5
d_gene: -
v_gene: TRBV2
CDR3aa: CACTGQETQYF
CDR3nt: TGTGCCTGTACAGGGCAAGAGACCCAGTACTTC

abundance: -
j_gene: TRBJ2-4
d_gene: -
v_gene: TRBV5-6
CDR3aa: CASSLGRTGNIQYF
CDR3nt: TGTGCCAGCAGCTTGGGCCGTACGGGAAACATTCAGTACTTC

abundance: few
j_gene: TRBJ2-2
d_gene: -
v_gene: TRBV5-4
CDR3aa: CASSRDGSNTGELFF
CDR3nt: TGTGCCAGCAGCCGCGACGGCTCGAACACCGGGGAGCTGTTTTTT

abundance: few
j_gene: TRBJ2-3
d_gene: -
v_gene: TRBV4-3
CDR3aa: CASNRGGGTDTQYF
CDR3nt: TGCGCCAGCAACAGAGGTGGAGGCACAGACACGCAGTATTTT

abundance: -
j_gene: TRBJ1-4
d_gene: TRBD1
v_gene: TRBV6-6
CDR3aa: CASSYRRGTGREKLFF
CDR3nt: TGTGCCAGCAGTTATAGGCGCGGGACAGGGAGGGAAAAACTGTTTTTT

abundance: -
j_gene: TRBJ2-2
d_gene: -
v_gene: TRBV4-2
CDR3aa: CASRQDWIPAGELFF
CDR3nt: TGTGCCAGCAGACAAGATTGGATCCCGGCCGGGGAGCTGTTTTTT

abundance: -
j_gene: TRBJ1-5
d_gene: -
v_gene: TRBV13
CDR3aa: CASSSDSNQPQHF
CDR3nt: TGTGCCAGCAGCTCTGATAGCAATCAGCCCCAGCATTTT

abundance: -
j_gene: TRBJ2-5
d_gene: -
v_gene: TRBV24-1
CDR3aa: CATSVSGEETQYF
CDR3nt: TGTGCCACCAGTGTGTCGGGGGAAGAGACCCAGTACTTC

abundance: -
j_gene: TRBJ2-7
d_gene: -
v_gene: TRBV24-1
CDR3aa: CATSDFRAYEQYF
CDR3nt: TGTGCCACCAGTGATTTTCGGGCCTACGAGCAGTACTTC

abundance: few
j_gene: TRBJ1-1
d_gene: -
v_gene: TRBV7-9
CDR3aa: CASSSPRGGGTEAFF
CDR3nt: TGTGCCAGCAGCTCCCCCAGGGGAGGGGGCACTGAAGCTTTCTTT

abundance: -
j_gene: TRBJ2-7
d_gene: TRBD2
v_gene: TRBV4-3
CDR3aa: CASSPERAGGREQYF
CDR3nt: TGCGCCAGCAGCCCCGAGCGAGCGGGAGGGCGCGAGCAGTACTTC

abundance: few
j_gene: TRBJ2-7
d_gene: -
v_gene: TRBV5-1
CDR3aa: CASSRQVGSEQYF
CDR3nt: TGCGCCAGCAGCCGACAAGTGGGTAGCGAGCAGTACTTC

abundance: -
j_gene: TRBJ2-7
d_gene: TRBD2
v_gene: TRBV2
CDR3aa: CASMGLASYEQYF
CDR3nt: TGTGCCAGCATGGGACTAGCCTCCTACGAGCAGTACTTC

abundance: few
j_gene: TRBJ1-1
d_gene: TRBD1
v_gene: TRBV24-1
CDR3aa: CATSDPGGGTEAFF
CDR3nt: TGTGCCACCAGTGATCCAGGGGGGGGCACTGAAGCTTTCTTT

abundance: -
j_gene: TRBJ2-7
d_gene: -
v_gene: TRBV20-1
CDR3aa: CSALRTGGRYEQYF
CDR3nt: TGCAGTGCTCTCCGAACCGGGGGCCGCTACGAGCAGTACTTC

abundance: few
j_gene: TRBJ2-5
d_gene: -
v_gene: TRBV4-1
CDR3aa: CASSQARYQETQYF
CDR3nt: TGCGCCAGCAGCCAAGCGCGGTACCAAGAGACCCAGTACTTC

abundance: few
j_gene: TRBJ1-3
d_gene: -
v_gene: TRBV7-8
CDR3aa: CASWNLGTIYF
CDR3nt: TGTGCCAGCTGGAACTTGGGGACCATATATTTT

abundance: -
j_gene: TRBJ2-3
d_gene: -
v_gene: TRBV29-1
CDR3aa: CSVQGWGNRDTQYF
CDR3nt: TGCAGCGTTCAGGGGTGGGGGAATAGAGATACGCAGTATTTT

abundance: -
j_gene: TRBJ2-1
d_gene: TRBD1
v_gene: TRBV5-1
CDR3aa: CASSWGDRGRYNEQFF
CDR3nt: TGCGCCAGCAGCTGGGGAGACAGGGGGCGATACAATGAGCAGTTCTTC

abundance: few
j_gene: TRBJ1-1
d_gene: -
v_gene: TRBV7-3
CDR3aa: CASSNMGLQEAFF
CDR3nt: TGTGCCAGCAGCAACATGGGACTGCAGGAAGCTTTCTTT

abundance: -
j_gene: TRBJ2-3
d_gene: TRBD2
v_gene: TRBV25-1
CDR3aa: CASTEAGAGSTDTQYF
CDR3nt: TGTGCCAGCACCGAAGCGGGGGCGGGAAGCACAGATACGCAGTATTTT

abundance: few
j_gene: TRBJ2-2
d_gene: -
v_gene: TRBV5-4
CDR3aa: CASSPPAVLGQGGELFF
CDR3nt: TGTGCCAGCAGCCCCCCTGCGGTGTTAGGCCAAGGAGGGGAGCTGTTTTTT

abundance: -
j_gene: TRBJ2-3
d_gene: -
v_gene: TRBV11-2
CDR3aa: CASSFDQWGAGDWDTQYF
CDR3nt: TGTGCCAGCAGTTTTGACCAGTGGGGGGCCGGTGATTGGGATACGCAGTATTTT

abundance: -
j_gene: TRBJ1-1
d_gene: TRBD1
v_gene: TRBV5-8
CDR3aa: CASSLWTGTAEAFF
CDR3nt: TGTGCCAGCAGCTTATGGACCGGGACAGCTGAAGCTTTCTTT